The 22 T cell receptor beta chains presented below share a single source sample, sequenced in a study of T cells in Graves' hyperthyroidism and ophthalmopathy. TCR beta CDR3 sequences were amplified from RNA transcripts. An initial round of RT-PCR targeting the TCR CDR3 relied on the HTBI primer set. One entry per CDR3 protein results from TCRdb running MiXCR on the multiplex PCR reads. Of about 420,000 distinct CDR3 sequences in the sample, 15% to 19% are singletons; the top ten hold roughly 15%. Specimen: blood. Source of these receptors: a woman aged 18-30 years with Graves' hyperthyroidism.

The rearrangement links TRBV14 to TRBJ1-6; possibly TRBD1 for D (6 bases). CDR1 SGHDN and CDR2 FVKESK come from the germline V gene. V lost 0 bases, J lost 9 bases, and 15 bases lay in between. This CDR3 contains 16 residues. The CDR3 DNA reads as TGTGCCAGCAGCCAAGATCCGACAGGCCGGCCTTCACCCCTCCACTTT. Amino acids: CASSQDPTGRPSPLHF.

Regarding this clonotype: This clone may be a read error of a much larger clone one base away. The CDR3 sequence is CVSSLGRPGIREQYF. The CDR3 bases are TGCGTCAGCAGCCTGGGGCGGCCAGGGATACGCGAGCAGTACTTC. The rearrangement links TRBV5-1 to TRBJ2-7, with D perhaps matching TRBD1 (5 bases). The CDR3 consists of 15 residues. Germline CDR1 and CDR2: SGHRS and YFSETQ.

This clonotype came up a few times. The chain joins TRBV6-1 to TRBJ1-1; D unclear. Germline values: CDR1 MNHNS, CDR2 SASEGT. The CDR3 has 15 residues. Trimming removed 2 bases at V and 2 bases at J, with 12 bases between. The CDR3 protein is CASSEMASTNTEAFF. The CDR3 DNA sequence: TGTGCCAGCAGTGAAATGGCCTCTACTAACACTGAAGCTTTCTTT.

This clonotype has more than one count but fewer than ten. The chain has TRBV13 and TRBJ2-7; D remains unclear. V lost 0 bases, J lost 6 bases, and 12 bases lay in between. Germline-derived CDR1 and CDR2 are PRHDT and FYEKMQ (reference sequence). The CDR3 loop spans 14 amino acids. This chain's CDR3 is CASSLGVGGGEQYF. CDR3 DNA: TGTGCCAGCAGCTTAGGGGTGGGCGGCGGCGAGCAGTACTTC.

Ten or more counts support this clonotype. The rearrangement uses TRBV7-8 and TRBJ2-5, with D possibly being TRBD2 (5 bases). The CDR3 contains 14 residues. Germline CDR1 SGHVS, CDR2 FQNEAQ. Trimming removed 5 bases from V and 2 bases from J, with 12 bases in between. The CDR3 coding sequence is TGTGCCAGCAGCCCCCGACTAACTCAAGAGACCCAGTACTTC. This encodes CASSPRLTQETQYF.

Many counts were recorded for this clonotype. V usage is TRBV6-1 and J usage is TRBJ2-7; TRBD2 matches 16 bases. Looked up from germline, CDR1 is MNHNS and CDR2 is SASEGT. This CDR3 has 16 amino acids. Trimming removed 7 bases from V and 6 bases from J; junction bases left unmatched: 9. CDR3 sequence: CASTLGTSGRAFEQYF. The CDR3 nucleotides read TGTGCCAGCACCCTGGGGACTAGCGGGAGGGCCTTCGAGCAGTACTTC.

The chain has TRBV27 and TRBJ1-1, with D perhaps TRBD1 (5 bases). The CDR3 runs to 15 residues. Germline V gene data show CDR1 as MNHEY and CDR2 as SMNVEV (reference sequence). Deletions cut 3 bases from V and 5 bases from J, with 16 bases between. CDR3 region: CASSLYGTAGTEAFF. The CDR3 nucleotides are TGTGCCAGCAGTTTGTATGGGACGGCTGGGACTGAAGCTTTCTTT.

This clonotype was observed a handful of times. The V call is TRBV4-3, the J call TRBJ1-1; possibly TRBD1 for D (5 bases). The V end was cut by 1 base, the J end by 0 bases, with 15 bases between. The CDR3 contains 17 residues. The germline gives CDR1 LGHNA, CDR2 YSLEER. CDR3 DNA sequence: TGCGCCAGCAGCCAAGGTCCCCCCGGCAGGGTGAACACTGAAGCTTTCTTT. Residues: CASSQGPPGRVNTEAFF.

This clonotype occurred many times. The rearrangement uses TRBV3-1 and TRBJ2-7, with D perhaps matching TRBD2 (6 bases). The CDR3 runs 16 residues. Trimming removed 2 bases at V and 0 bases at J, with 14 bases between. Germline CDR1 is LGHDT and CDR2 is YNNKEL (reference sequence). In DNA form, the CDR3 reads TGTGCCAGCAGCCAAATTGCCTCGACTAGCTCCTACGAGCAGTACTTC. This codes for CASSQIASTSSYEQYF.

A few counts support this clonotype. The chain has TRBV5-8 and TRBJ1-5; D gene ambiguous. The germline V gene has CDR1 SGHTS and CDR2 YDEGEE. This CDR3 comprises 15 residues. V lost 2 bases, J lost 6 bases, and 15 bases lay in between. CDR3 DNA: TGTGCCAGCAGCTTAGGTATCTCGACGGGTCAGCCCCAGCATTTT. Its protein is CASSLGISTGQPQHF.

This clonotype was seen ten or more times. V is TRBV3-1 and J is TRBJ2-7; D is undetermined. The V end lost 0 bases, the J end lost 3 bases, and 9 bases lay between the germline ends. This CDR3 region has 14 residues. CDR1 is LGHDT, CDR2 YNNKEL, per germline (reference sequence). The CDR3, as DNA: TGTGCCAGCAGCCAAGATATTACGAGCTACGAGCAGTACTTC. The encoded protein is CASSQDITSYEQYF.

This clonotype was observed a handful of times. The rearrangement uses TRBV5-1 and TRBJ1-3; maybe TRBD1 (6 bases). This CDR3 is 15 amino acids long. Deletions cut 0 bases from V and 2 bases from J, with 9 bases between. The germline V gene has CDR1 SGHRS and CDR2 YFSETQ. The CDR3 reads CASSLEGGAGNTIYF. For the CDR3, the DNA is TGCGCCAGCAGCTTGGAGGGGGGCGCTGGAAACACCATATATTTT.

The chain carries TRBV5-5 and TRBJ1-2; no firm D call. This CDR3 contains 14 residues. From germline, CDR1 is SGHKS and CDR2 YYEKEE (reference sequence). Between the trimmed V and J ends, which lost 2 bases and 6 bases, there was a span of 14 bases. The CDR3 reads CASSLRTAINGYTF. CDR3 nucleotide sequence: TGTGCCAGCAGCTTAAGAACGGCTATAAATGGCTACACCTTC.

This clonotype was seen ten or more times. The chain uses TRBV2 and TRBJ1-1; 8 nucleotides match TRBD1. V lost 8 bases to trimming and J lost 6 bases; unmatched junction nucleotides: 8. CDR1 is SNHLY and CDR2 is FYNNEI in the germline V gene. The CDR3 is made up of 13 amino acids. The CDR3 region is CASWTGKNAEAFF. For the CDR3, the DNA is TGTGCCAGCTGGACAGGGAAGAATGCTGAAGCTTTCTTT.

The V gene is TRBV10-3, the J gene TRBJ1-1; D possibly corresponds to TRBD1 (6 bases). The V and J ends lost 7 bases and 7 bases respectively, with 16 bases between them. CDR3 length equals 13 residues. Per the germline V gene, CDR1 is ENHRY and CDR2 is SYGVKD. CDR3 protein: CAINGGLFHEAFF. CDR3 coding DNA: TGTGCCATCAATGGGGGGCTTTTCCATGAAGCTTTCTTT.

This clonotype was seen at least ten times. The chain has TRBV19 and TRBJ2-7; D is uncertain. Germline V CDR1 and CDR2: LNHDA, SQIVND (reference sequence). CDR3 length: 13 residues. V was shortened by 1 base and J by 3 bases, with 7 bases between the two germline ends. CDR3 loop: CASSIGRNYEQYF. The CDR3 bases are TGTGCCAGTAGTATAGGACGGAACTACGAGCAGTACTTC.

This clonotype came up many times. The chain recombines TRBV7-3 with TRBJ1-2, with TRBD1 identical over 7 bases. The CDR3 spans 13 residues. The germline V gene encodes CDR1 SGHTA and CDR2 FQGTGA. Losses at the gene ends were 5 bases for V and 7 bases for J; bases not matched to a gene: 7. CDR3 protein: CASSPTGESGYTF. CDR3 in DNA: TGTGCCAGCAGCCCAACAGGGGAGAGTGGCTACACCTTC.

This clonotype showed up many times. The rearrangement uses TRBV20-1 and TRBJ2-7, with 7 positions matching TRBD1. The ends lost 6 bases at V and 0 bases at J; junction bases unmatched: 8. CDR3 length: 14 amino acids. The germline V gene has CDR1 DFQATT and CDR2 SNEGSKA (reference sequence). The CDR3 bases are TGCAGTGCCATGACAGGGACAGTCTCCTACGAGCAGTACTTC. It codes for CSAMTGTVSYEQYF.

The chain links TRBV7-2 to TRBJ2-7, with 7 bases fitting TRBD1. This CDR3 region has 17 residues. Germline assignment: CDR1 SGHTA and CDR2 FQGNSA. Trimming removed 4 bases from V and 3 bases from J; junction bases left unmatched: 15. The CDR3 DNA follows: TGTGCCAGCAGCTCGGGTAGTTATGGGACAGAATTCTACGAGCAGTACTTC. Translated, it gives CASSSGSYGTEFYEQYF.

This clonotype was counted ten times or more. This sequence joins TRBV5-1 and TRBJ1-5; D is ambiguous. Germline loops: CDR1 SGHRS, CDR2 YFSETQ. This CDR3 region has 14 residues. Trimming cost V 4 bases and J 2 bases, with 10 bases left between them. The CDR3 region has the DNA TGCGCCAGCAGCCCGGAGGCAGGCAATCAGCCCCAGCATTTT. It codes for CASSPEAGNQPQHF.

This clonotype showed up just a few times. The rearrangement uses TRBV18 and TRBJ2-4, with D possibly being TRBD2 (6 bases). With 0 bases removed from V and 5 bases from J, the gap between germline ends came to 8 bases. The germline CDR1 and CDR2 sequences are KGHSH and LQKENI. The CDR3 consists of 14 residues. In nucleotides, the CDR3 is TGTGCCAGCTCACCACCGGAGGGTCAAAACATTCAGTACTTC. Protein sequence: CASSPPEGQNIQYF.

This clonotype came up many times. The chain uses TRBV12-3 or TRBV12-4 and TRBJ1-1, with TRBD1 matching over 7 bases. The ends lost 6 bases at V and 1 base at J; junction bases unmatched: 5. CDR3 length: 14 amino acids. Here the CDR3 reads CASRRTGENTEAFF. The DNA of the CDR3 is TGTGCCAGCAGGCGAACAGGGGAGAACACTGAAGCTTTCTTT.